What follows are 10 T cell receptor beta chains derived from one specimen sequenced in a study of shared clonotypes between healthy human individuals. The data were produced by immunoSEQ multiplex PCR, yet TCRdb's version contains in-frame clones alone and is incomplete. The sample holds roughly 2 million clones, about 94% seen once. Sequenced sample: naive CD4+ T cells sorted from blood. Described subset: CD45RA+ positively selected. Receptor source: a young man in good health.

V and J are TRBV27 and TRBJ2-3; D ambiguous. The germline CDR1 and CDR2 sequences are MNHEY and SMNVEV (reference sequence). This CDR3 comprises 11 residues. V lost 2 bases and J lost 9, with 6 bases in between. CDR3 sequence reads: CASSLGVTQYF. CDR3 coding DNA: TGTGCCAGCAGTTTAGGGGTCACGCAGTATTTT.

The CDR3 spells CASRLIQGGGSPLHF. CDR3 nucleotide sequence: TGTGCCAGCAGACTTATACAGGGGGGAGGTTCACCCCTCCACTTT. The V gene is TRBV7-2, the J gene TRBJ1-6; TRBD1 agrees at 8 bases. CDR1 SGHTA and CDR2 FQGNSA come from the germline V gene. The CDR3 has 15 amino acids. V shed 6 bases, J shed 9 bases, and the junction held 10 bases outside the gene matches. The full variable domain, rest sourced from reference TRBV7-2 and TRBJ1-6, is GAGVSQSPSNKVTEKGKDVELRCDPISGHTALYWYRQSLGQGLEFLIYFQGNSAPDKSGLPSDRFSAERTGGSVSTLTIQRTQQEDSAVYLCASRLIQGGGSPLHFGNGTRLTVT.

This clone was counted once. Other DNA variants within this sample encode the same CDR3. The gene calls are TRBV29-1 and TRBJ1-2, with D possibly being TRBD1 (6 bases). The V end was cut by 6 bases, the J end by 0 bases, with 8 bases between. CDR3 length: 12 amino acids. In germline, CDR1 is SQVTM, CDR2 ANQGSEA. The DNA of the CDR3 is TGCAGCGTCGGGGACACTAACTATGGCTACACCTTC. This encodes CSVGDTNYGYTF.

The chain links TRBV20-1 to TRBJ1-2; D is undetermined. CDR3 length: 11 amino acids. The V and J ends lost 7 bases and 3 bases respectively, with 9 bases between them. Germline V gives CDR1 DFQATT, CDR2 SNEGSKA (reference sequence). CDR3 DNA: TGCAGTGGCTGGCAGGACTATGGCTACACCTTC. Translated: CSGWQDYGYTF.

The V gene is TRBV6-6, the J gene TRBJ1-4; weak D call: TRBD1 (5 bases). CDR1 MNHNY and CDR2 SVGAGI come from the germline V gene (reference sequence). The CDR3 is 15 residues long. Trimming pared 6 bases from V and 7 bases from J, leaving 18 bases between. The CDR3 reads CASSQERGTGEKLFF. The CDR3 nucleotides are TGTGCCAGCAGCCAGGAGCGGGGCACAGGTGAAAAACTGTTTTTT.

The rearrangement links TRBV9 to TRBJ2-7; TRBD1 agrees at 10 bases. The ends lost 4 bases at V and 2 bases at J; junction bases unmatched: 6. The CDR3 covers 15 residues. Germline V gives CDR1 SGDLS, CDR2 YYNGEE. CDR3 sequence reads: CASSPQTGGPYEQYF. The DNA of the CDR3 is TGTGCCAGCAGCCCCCAGACAGGGGGCCCCTACGAGCAGTACTTC. Variable domain in full (rest from reference TRBV9 and TRBJ2-7): DSGVTQTPKHLITATGQRVTLRCSPRSGDLSVYWYQQSLDQGLQFLIQYYNGEERAKGNILERFSAQQFPDLHSELNLSSLELGDSALYFCASSPQTGGPYEQYFGPGTRLTVT.

The genes are TRBV2 and TRBJ2-5; D perhaps matches TRBD1 (6 bases). This CDR3 region has 15 residues. The V and J ends lost 8 bases and 1 base respectively, with 17 bases between them. Germline V gene sequence: CDR1 SNHLY, CDR2 FYNNEI. CDR3 in DNA: TGTGCCAGCTTCATGGCAGGGGCGCTCCAAGAGACCCAGTACTTC. Translating gives CASFMAGALQETQYF.

Points on this clone: This sample also contains other DNA sequences that code for the same CDR3. This chain uses TRBV7-2 with TRBJ2-1; 12 positions match TRBD2. J gave up 3 bases and V 5 bases, and 2 bases lay outside the gene matches. CDR3 size: 15 residues. CDR1 is SGHTA and CDR2 is FQGNSA in the germline V gene. In DNA, the CDR3 is TGTGCCAGCAGCCAGGGACTAGCGGGCTACAATGAGCAGTTCTTC. It is translated as CASSQGLAGYNEQFF.

The rearrangement joins TRBV6-5 to TRBJ2-3; unclear D gene. Germline V gene lookup returns CDR1 MNHEY and CDR2 SVGAGI. This CDR3 is 14 amino acids long. With 4 bases removed from V and 0 bases from J, the gap between germline ends came to 8 bases. The CDR3 loop is CASSWIGSTDTQYF. The DNA of the CDR3 is TGTGCCAGCAGTTGGATTGGGAGCACAGATACGCAGTATTTT.

This clone was seen only a few times. V is TRBV2 and J is TRBJ1-2; D might be TRBD1 (5 bases). V was cut by 4 bases and J by 4 bases, with 10 bases left in between. The germline V gene has CDR1 SNHLY and CDR2 FYNNEI. The CDR3 has 13 amino acids. The CDR3 loop is CASSAWQGYGYTF. The CDR3 DNA reads as TGTGCCAGCAGTGCTTGGCAGGGCTATGGCTACACCTTC.